This TCR beta chain was observed in a study of shared clonotypes between healthy human individuals. The CDR3 runs to 15 residues. Germline values: CDR1 SGHAT, CDR2 FQNNGV. V was clipped by 5 bases and J by 5 bases; unmatched bases: 6. Naive CD8 cells lacked CD45RO, underwent positive selection for CCR7 and left out terminally differentiated effector memory CD45RA+ cells. In the authors' methods: Filtering differed for immunoSEQ, which gave only junction sequences without quality scores. Assay: immunoSEQ multiplex PCR; the TCRdb copy retains only in-frame clones and omits some. V and J calls and clone size are as listed in that table; D and trimming were resolved from the DNA. The sample includes around 1.9 million clones, about 93% of them seen just once.

The sequence came from a man aged 18 to 29 in good health. Some clones in this sample may be carry-over from other donors' samples. The sample consisted of naive CD8+ T cells from PBMCs. This chain connects TRBV11-2 to TRBJ1-4; 9 bases agree with TRBD1. The CDR3 DNA reads TGTGCCAGCAGCGTCACAGGGGGCGCAAATGAAAAACTGTTTTTT. It codes for CASSVTGGANEKLFF. The full variable domain, its missing parts supplied by reference TRBV11-2 and TRBJ1-4, is EAGVAQSPRYKIIEKRQSVAFWCNPISGHATLYWYQQILGQGPKLLIQFQNNGVVDDSQLPKDRFSAERLKGVDSTLKIQPAKLEDSAVYLCASSVTGGANEKLFFGSGTQLSVL.